A selection of T cell receptor beta chains follows, all from one sample in a study of Graves' ophthalmopathy and Graves' hyperthyroidism. TCRdb recomputed calls from the multiplex PCR reads with MiXCR, one row per CDR3 protein. Altogether about 740,000 distinct CDR3 sequences are present, 40% being singletons, with the ten largest covering approximately 43%. What was sequenced was peripheral blood. All receptors derive from an adult man with Graves' ophthalmopathy. CDR3s include the opening cysteine and the closing phenylalanine or tryptophan. A D gene is named only where the DNA matches it firmly. Clone size is shown for a subset of rows, as once, few, many or a class of expanded clone.

d_call j_call clone_size v_call cdr3_aa cdr3_nt
- TRBJ1-2 - TRBV10-1 CATLQSGRNYGYTF TGTGCCACCCTACAATCCGGACGGAATTATGGCTACACCTTC
TRBD1 TRBJ2-7 few TRBV7-9 CASSHGKGTGGEQYF TGTGCCAGCAGCCACGGGAAAGGGACAGGGGGCGAGCAGTACTTC
- TRBJ1-1 many TRBV7-9 CASSPGPEAFF TGTGCCAGCAGCCCAGGCCCTGAAGCTTTCTTT
- TRBJ2-6 - TRBV12-3/TRBV12-4 CASSFDGRVVQTFGANVLTF TGTGCCAGCAGTTTTGATGGTAGGGTAGTCCAGACCTTTGGGGCCAACGTCCTGACTTTC
TRBD2 TRBJ2-2 once TRBV20-1 CSASALLAGFANTGELFF TGCAGTGCTAGCGCGTTACTAGCGGGGTTCGCGAACACCGGGGAGCTGTTTTTT
TRBD1 TRBJ2-2 many TRBV11-3 CASSQGDTGELFF TGTGCCAGCAGCCAGGGGGACACCGGGGAGCTGTTTTTT
TRBD1 TRBJ1-4 few TRBV7-9 CASSYRGYEKLFF TGTGCCAGCAGCTACAGGGGGTATGAAAAACTGTTTTTT
- TRBJ1-5 many TRBV7-6 CASSLALGGPQHF TGTGCCAGCAGCTTAGCGCTGGGAGGGCCCCAGCATTTT
TRBD1 TRBJ1-5 once TRBV24-1 CAWSVPGGKPQHF TGTGCCTGGAGTGTACCAGGGGGCAAGCCCCAGCATTTT
- TRBJ1-5 - TRBV24-1 CATSAPEGQGWGQPQHF TGTGCCACCAGTGCCCCGGAGGGGCAGGGATGGGGTCAGCCCCAGCATTTT
- TRBJ2-2 few TRBV7-9 CASSTQGVGYTGELFF TGTGCCAGCAGCACGCAGGGTGTAGGGTACACCGGGGAGCTGTTTTTT
- TRBJ1-2 - TRBV10-3 CAISPQRLGGYTF TGTGCCATCAGCCCCCAACGGTTGGGGGGCTACACCTTC
TRBD2 TRBJ2-5 many TRBV9 CASSEVRTSARETQYF TGTGCCAGCAGCGAGGTCCGGACTAGCGCGAGGGAGACCCAGTACTTC
TRBD2 TRBJ2-7 many TRBV20-1 CSARTSGIYEQYF TGCAGTGCTAGGACTAGCGGGATCTACGAGCAGTACTTC
- TRBJ2-6 - TRBV15 CAISRDTARRGGANVLTF TGTGCCATCAGCAGAGATACGGCCCGACGTGGCGGTGCCAACGTCCTGACTTTC
TRBD1 TRBJ2-5 - TRBV7-9 CASSLGQGSSAQYF TGTGCCAGCTCCCTGGGACAGGGGTCGTCGGCCCAGTACTTC
- TRBJ2-5 few TRBV19 CASSTEVANLQETQYF TGTGCCAGTAGCACCGAAGTAGCGAATCTCCAAGAGACCCAGTACTTC
TRBD1 TRBJ2-5 - TRBV2 CASSTGQNTETQYF TGTGCCAGCAGTACGGGACAGAACACGGAGACCCAGTACTTC
- TRBJ1-2 many TRBV19 CASTFGGYGYTF TGTGCCAGTACCTTCGGGGGGTATGGCTACACCTTC
- TRBJ2-7 many TRBV29-1 CSVEDVGGAYEQYF TGCAGCGTTGAAGATGTAGGGGGGGCCTACGAGCAGTACTTC
- TRBJ1-5 few TRBV20-1 CSAGQLGHQNQPQHF TGCAGTGCTGGGCAACTGGGACACCAAAATCAGCCCCAGCATTTT
- TRBJ2-7 many TRBV7-2 CASSLQSPYEQYF TGTGCCAGCAGCTTACAGAGTCCCTACGAGCAGTACTTC
TRBD1 TRBJ1-2 many TRBV7-9 CASSPTGGNGYTF TGTGCCAGCAGCCCGACAGGGGGAAATGGCTACACCTTC
TRBD2 TRBJ2-5 - TRBV6-6 CASFDSGGAEQETQYF TGTGCCAGCTTTGATAGCGGGGGGGCGGAGCAAGAGACCCAGTACTTC
- TRBJ1-1 - TRBV29-1 CSVVGQGFEAFF TGCAGCGTTGTGGGTCAGGGCTTTGAAGCTTTCTTT
- TRBJ2-7 once TRBV2 CASSVVGRAYEQYF TGTGCCAGCAGTGTAGTGGGCAGGGCCTACGAGCAGTACTTC
TRBD1 TRBJ1-1 - TRBV11-2 CASSPDRAITEAFF TGTGCCAGCAGCCCGGACAGGGCCATTACTGAAGCTTTCTTT
- TRBJ2-6 - TRBV9 CASSLQGLANVLTF TGTGCCAGCAGCCTACAGGGTTTGGCCAACGTCCTGACTTTC
- TRBJ1-1 - TRBV2 CASSEARGSRGTEAFF TGTGCCAGCAGTGAAGCCAGGGGTAGTAGGGGAACTGAAGCTTTCTTT
- TRBJ2-7 few TRBV6-5 CASSYYMGLAYEQYF TGTGCCAGCAGTTACTACATGGGACTTGCCTACGAGCAGTACTTC
- TRBJ2-7 few TRBV2 CASTPREGAYEQYF TGTGCCAGCACCCCGAGAGAGGGGGCCTACGAGCAGTACTTC
- TRBJ1-6 - TRBV20-1 CSAQTHPQDVYNSPLHF TGCAGTGCCCAAACCCACCCCCAGGACGTTTATAATTCACCCCTCCACTTT
- TRBJ1-1 many TRBV15 CATSRAPGMNTEAFF TGTGCCACCAGCAGAGCTCCAGGGATGAACACTGAAGCTTTCTTT
TRBD1 TRBJ1-2 many TRBV6-5 CASRTGDRGVWGYTF TGTGCCAGCAGGACGGGGGACAGGGGTGTTTGGGGCTACACCTTC
- TRBJ2-3 - TRBV5-1 CASSSGGPEKGF TGCGCCAGCAGCTCGGGGGGCCCCGAAAAGGGATTT
- TRBJ1-6 once TRBV29-1 CSVSWGTGDQPLHF TGCAGCGTTTCGTGGGGGACGGGGGATCAGCCCCTCCACTTT
TRBD2 TRBJ2-7 - TRBV5-6 CASSLRLAGAIYEQYF TGTGCCAGCAGCTTGAGGCTAGCGGGAGCGATCTACGAGCAGTACTTC
- TRBJ1-1 - TRBV2 CASSELSITGAFF TGTGCCAGCAGTGAATTGAGCATTACTGGAGCTTTCTTT
- TRBJ2-2 - TRBV4-3 CASSQGLGELFF TGCGCCAGCAGCCAAGGGTTAGGGGAGCTGTTTTTT
- TRBJ2-2 once TRBV25-1 CASSYGAESTGELFF TGTGCCAGCAGTTACGGGGCAGAGAGCACCGGGGAGCTGTTTTTT
- TRBJ1-1 - TRBV9 CASSPPGLRNTEAFF TGTGCCAGCAGCCCACCAGGTTTGCGGAACACTGAAGCTTTCTTT
- TRBJ1-1 many TRBV7-8 CASSLQAGVPTEAFF TGTGCCAGCAGCTTACAGGCAGGGGTTCCCACTGAAGCTTTCTTT
- TRBJ1-5 - TRBV2 CASSDVAGWQETQHF TGTGCCAGCAGTGACGTAGCGGGATGGCAAGAGACCCAGCATTTT
TRBD1 TRBJ1-1 many TRBV24-1 CATGNRGHNTEAFF TGTGCCACCGGAAACAGGGGGCATAACACTGAAGCTTTCTTT
- TRBJ1-4 few TRBV2 CASSESGGSNEKLFF TGTGCCAGCAGTGAATCTGGGGGTTCTAATGAAAAACTGTTTTTT
- TRBJ2-7 few TRBV12-3/TRBV12-4 CASSFMEVEQYF TGTGCCAGCAGTTTCATGGAGGTCGAGCAGTACTTC